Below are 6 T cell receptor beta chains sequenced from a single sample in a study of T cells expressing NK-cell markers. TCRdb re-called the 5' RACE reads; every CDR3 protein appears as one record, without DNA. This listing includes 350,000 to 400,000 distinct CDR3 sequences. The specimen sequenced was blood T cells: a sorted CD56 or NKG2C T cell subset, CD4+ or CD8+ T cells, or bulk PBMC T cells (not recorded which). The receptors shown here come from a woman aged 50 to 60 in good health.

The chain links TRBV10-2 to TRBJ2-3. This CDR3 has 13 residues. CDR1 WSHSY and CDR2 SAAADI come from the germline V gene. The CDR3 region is CASSERRQDTQYF.

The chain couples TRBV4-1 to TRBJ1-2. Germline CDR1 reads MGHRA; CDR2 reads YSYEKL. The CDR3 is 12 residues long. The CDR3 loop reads CASSQFGLGYTF.

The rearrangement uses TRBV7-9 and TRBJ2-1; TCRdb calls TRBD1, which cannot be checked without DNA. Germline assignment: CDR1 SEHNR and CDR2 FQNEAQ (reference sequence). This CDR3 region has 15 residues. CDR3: CASSLPTGRYNEQFF. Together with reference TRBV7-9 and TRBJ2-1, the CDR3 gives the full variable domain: DTGVSQNPRHKITKRGQNVTFRCDPISEHNRLYWYRQTLGQGPEFLTYFQNEAQLEKSRLLSDRFSAERPKGSFSTLEIQRTEQGDSAMYLCASSLPTGRYNEQFFGPGTRLTVL.

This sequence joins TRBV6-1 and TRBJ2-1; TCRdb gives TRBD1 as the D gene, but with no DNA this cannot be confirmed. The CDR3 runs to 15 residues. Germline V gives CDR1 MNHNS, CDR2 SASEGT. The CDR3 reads CASSETGQIYNEQFF.

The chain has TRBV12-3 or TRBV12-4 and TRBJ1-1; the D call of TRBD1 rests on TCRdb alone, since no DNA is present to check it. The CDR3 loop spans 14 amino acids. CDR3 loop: CASSLVEGSPEAFF.

CDR3 protein: CASSSPGTAGSYNEQFF. This chain connects TRBV27 to TRBJ2-1; TCRdb names TRBD1, which stays unverified in the absence of DNA. This CDR3 contains 17 residues. The germline CDR1 and CDR2 sequences are MNHEY and SMNVEV (reference sequence).